Described below is a single T cell receptor beta chain sequence and its context. The entry originates in a study of OX40 agonist ivuxolimab in advanced cancers. Study overall: Prior checkpoint blockade (anti-PD-1, anti-PD-L1 or anti-CTLA-4) was permitted; 40% had it.

Only in-frame clones appear in the TCRdb table, and some are missing; sequencing was by immunoSEQ multiplex PCR. The data hold about 60,000 clones, with more than 80% observed a single time. The CDR3 has 13 residues. V shed 5 bases, J shed 11 bases, and the junction held 12 bases outside the gene matches. This rearrangement joins TRBV5-3 to TRBJ1-1; 7 nucleotides align to TRBD1. TRBV5-3 is flagged as an ORF with uncertain function. Here the sequenced sample was CD4+ or CD8+ T cells sorted from blood, taken in a trial of the OX40 agonist ivuxolimab. This TCR was recovered from an adult with an advanced solid tumor such as melanoma, head and neck, liver or kidney cancer. In nucleotides, the CDR3 is TGTGCCAGAAGACACGGACAGGCCGGCCGGGCTTTCTTT. Translating it yields CARRHGQAGRAFF.